The T cell receptor (beta chain) under discussion was sequenced for a study of cytomegalovirus exposure and HLA in healthy donors. CDR3 length: 13 amino acids. V was clipped by 5 bases and J by 7 bases, with 11 bases between them. CDR1 is MNHNS and CDR2 is SASEGT in the germline V gene. With 60 Vbeta and 13 Jbeta primers, the PCR was carried out. The assay was immunoSEQ multiplex PCR, and TCRdb's table has in-frame clones only and misses some. The ten top clones account for 3% to 3.5%, within a sample of roughly 100,000 clones. The chain is built from TRBV6-1 and TRBJ1-4, with D unclear. This receptor was obtained from a man aged 35-49 years in good health and CMV-seronegative. Sequencing used PBMCs. The CDR3 DNA reads as TGTGCCAGCAGTTATAGGGAGGCTGAAAAACTGTTTTTT. Its protein is CASSYREAEKLFF.